The rows below give T cell receptor beta chains drawn from one sample of a study. Profiled with immunoSEQ multiplex PCR; TCRdb holds only in-frame clones, not every one. This sample has 68,000 or so clones; around 93% occur once, and the top ten carry 4% to 5%. Specimen: PBMCs. The receptors here all came from a man aged 40-55 years with rheumatoid arthritis. Each CDR3 is given with its conserved first and last residue. Each record gives: J gene, clone size, D gene, V gene, CDR3 protein, CDR3 DNA. A D gene is named only where the DNA matches it firmly. Part of the rows lack a size; the others show once, few, many or a class for expanded clones.

J: TRBJ2-5; size: -; D: TRBD2; V: TRBV10-3; CDR3: CAISEAPGTRSETQYF; DNA: TGTGCCATCAGTGAAGCCCCCGGGACTAGGTCTGAGACCCAGTACTTC
J: TRBJ2-5; size: -; D: TRBD1; V: TRBV19; CDR3: CASSIMGRGRETQYF; DNA: TGTGCCAGTAGTATTATGGGTAGGGGGCGAGAGACCCAGTACTTC
J: TRBJ1-4; size: -; D: TRBD1; V: TRBV6-5; CDR3: CASSYQGAREKLFF; DNA: TGTGCCAGCAGTTACCAGGGGGCGCGAGAAAAACTGTTTTTT
J: TRBJ2-7; size: -; D: -; V: TRBV7-9; CDR3: CASSFITDSYEQYF; DNA: TGTGCCAGCAGCTTTATAACAGACTCCTACGAGCAGTACTTC
J: TRBJ1-5; size: -; D: -; V: TRBV2; CDR3: CASRQGGQPQHF; DNA: TGTGCCAGCAGGCAGGGTGGTCAGCCCCAGCATTTT
J: TRBJ2-3; size: -; D: TRBD2; V: TRBV6-1; CDR3: CASSEIAGATDTQYF; DNA: TGTGCCAGCAGTGAAATAGCGGGAGCGACAGATACGCAGTATTTT
J: TRBJ2-1; size: -; D: TRBD2; V: TRBV19; CDR3: CASSPPGTSRYNEQFF; DNA: TGTGCCAGTAGTCCCCCCGGGACTAGTAGGTACAATGAGCAGTTCTTC
J: TRBJ2-2; size: -; D: -; V: TRBV11-3; CDR3: CASSLVDTGELFF; DNA: TGTGCCAGCAGCTTGGTCGACACCGGGGAGCTGTTTTTT
J: TRBJ1-6; size: -; D: -; V: TRBV2; CDR3: CASSARSSFSYNSPLHF; DNA: TGTGCCAGCAGCGCGCGGTCCAGCTTCTCCTATAATTCACCCCTCCACTTT
J: TRBJ1-1; size: -; D: -; V: TRBV7-9; CDR3: CASSLGQLGEAFF; DNA: TGTGCCAGCAGCCTCGGACAGCTGGGTGAAGCTTTCTTT
J: TRBJ1-6; size: -; D: -; V: TRBV28; CDR3: CASSSSRGALNSPLHF; DNA: TGTGCCAGCAGTTCCTCCCGGGGGGCTTTGAATTCACCCCTCCACTTT
J: TRBJ1-1; size: once; D: TRBD1; V: TRBV18; CDR3: CASSPPYRGGAEAFF; DNA: TGTGCCAGCTCACCACCGTACAGGGGCGGCGCTGAAGCTTTCTTT
J: TRBJ2-1; size: -; D: -; V: TRBV11-3; CDR3: CASSLGRGPNNEQFF; DNA: TGTGCCAGCAGCTTAGGGCGGGGGCCCAACAATGAGCAGTTCTTC
J: TRBJ1-1; size: -; D: -; V: TRBV10-2; CDR3: CASKDGTSMNTEAFF; DNA: TGCGCCAGCAAGGACGGGACGTCTATGAACACTGAAGCTTTCTTT
J: TRBJ1-6; size: -; D: -; V: TRBV5-5; CDR3: CASSSRTDSSSPLHF; DNA: TGTGCCAGCAGCTCCCGGACAGATTCGAGTTCACCCCTCCACTTT
J: TRBJ2-4; size: -; D: -; V: TRBV7-2; CDR3: CASSLQAAKNIQYF; DNA: TGTGCCAGCAGCTTACAGGCAGCCAAAAACATTCAGTACTTC
J: TRBJ1-1; size: -; D: TRBD1; V: TRBV9; CDR3: CASSGQGSPEAFF; DNA: TGTGCCAGCAGCGGACAGGGGAGCCCTGAAGCTTTCTTT
J: TRBJ2-1; size: -; D: -; V: TRBV27; CDR3: CASSLGGHYEFF; DNA: TGTGCCAGCAGTTTAGGGGGGCATTATGAGTTCTTC
J: TRBJ1-5; size: -; D: -; V: TRBV21-1; CDR3: CASSKGGSGQPQHF; DNA: TGTGCCAGCAGCAAGGGGGGGAGCGGTCAGCCCCAGCATTTT
J: TRBJ2-3; size: -; D: -; V: TRBV9; CDR3: CASSEGRLADTQYF; DNA: TGTGCCAGCAGCGAGGGCAGACTAGCAGATACGCAGTATTTT
J: TRBJ2-3; size: -; D: TRBD2; V: TRBV7-2; CDR3: CASSLPTVGGGTDTQYF; DNA: TGTGCCAGCAGCCTACCTACCGTGGGGGGGGGCACAGATACGCAGTATTTT
J: TRBJ2-4; size: -; D: TRBD1; V: TRBV3-1/TRBV3-2; CDR3: CASSQGTGEAKNIQYF; DNA: TGTGCCAGCAGCCAAGGGACAGGGGAAGCCAAAAACATTCAGTACTTC
J: TRBJ1-2; size: once; D: -; V: TRBV30; CDR3: CAWSRGGKYGYTF; DNA: TGTGCCTGGAGCCGCGGGGGGAAATATGGCTACACCTTC
J: TRBJ1-3; size: -; D: -; V: TRBV6-1; CDR3: CASSEDLYTIYF; DNA: TGTGCCAGCAGTGAAGACCTTTACACCATATATTTT
J: TRBJ2-7; size: -; D: TRBD1; V: TRBV28; CDR3: CASSPGTGNYEQYF; DNA: TGTGCCAGCAGCCCTGGGACAGGGAACTACGAGCAGTACTTC
J: TRBJ1-6; size: once; D: TRBD1; V: TRBV27; CDR3: CASSDRQGLNSPLHF; DNA: TGTGCCAGCAGTGATAGACAGGGCCTAAATTCACCCCTCCACTTT
J: TRBJ1-5; size: -; D: -; V: TRBV2; CDR3: CASSEEQGSQPQHF; DNA: TGTGCCAGCAGTGAAGAGCAGGGGTCCCAGCCCCAGCATTTT
J: TRBJ1-5; size: -; D: -; V: TRBV27; CDR3: CASSNTGYQPQHF; DNA: TGTGCCAGCAGTAACACAGGGTACCAGCCCCAGCATTTT
J: TRBJ1-3; size: -; D: -; V: TRBV6-5; CDR3: CASTPGYASGNTIYF; DNA: TGTGCCAGCACCCCGGGGTATGCCTCTGGAAACACCATATATTTT
J: TRBJ2-2; size: -; D: TRBD2; V: TRBV6-4; CDR3: CASRGWREGTGELFF; DNA: TGTGCCAGCCGAGGGTGGCGGGAGGGGACCGGGGAGCTGTTTTTT
J: TRBJ1-2; size: -; D: -; V: TRBV6-5; CDR3: CASSYLPGANYGYTF; DNA: TGTGCCAGCAGTTATTTGCCGGGAGCTAACTATGGCTACACCTTC
J: TRBJ2-1; size: -; D: -; V: TRBV27; CDR3: CASSLAPSYNEQFF; DNA: TGTGCCAGCAGTTTAGCCCCCTCCTACAATGAGCAGTTCTTC
J: TRBJ2-1; size: -; D: TRBD1; V: TRBV18; CDR3: CASSIGTGGLEQFF; DNA: TGTGCCAGCTCAATCGGGACAGGGGGCCTTGAGCAGTTCTTC
J: TRBJ2-3; size: -; D: TRBD2; V: TRBV4-1; CDR3: CASSQGASGGQNGQYF; DNA: TGCGCCAGCAGCCAAGGTGCTAGCGGGGGCCAAAATGGGCAGTATTTT
J: TRBJ2-7; size: -; D: -; V: TRBV18; CDR3: CASSPLLTDYGEQYF; DNA: TGTGCCAGCTCACCACTCCTGACAGACTATGGGGAGCAGTACTTC
J: TRBJ1-6; size: -; D: TRBD1; V: TRBV2; CDR3: CASSDKQGVLSPLHF; DNA: TGTGCCAGCAGTGATAAACAGGGGGTCCTTTCACCCCTCCACTTT
J: TRBJ2-1; size: -; D: TRBD2; V: TRBV27; CDR3: CASSYLAGTYNEQFF; DNA: TGTGCCAGCAGTTACCTAGCGGGGACATACAATGAGCAGTTCTTC
J: TRBJ1-4; size: -; D: TRBD1; V: TRBV5-1; CDR3: CASRGTGERNEKLFF; DNA: TGCGCCAGCAGGGGGACAGGGGAAAGGAATGAAAAACTGTTTTTT